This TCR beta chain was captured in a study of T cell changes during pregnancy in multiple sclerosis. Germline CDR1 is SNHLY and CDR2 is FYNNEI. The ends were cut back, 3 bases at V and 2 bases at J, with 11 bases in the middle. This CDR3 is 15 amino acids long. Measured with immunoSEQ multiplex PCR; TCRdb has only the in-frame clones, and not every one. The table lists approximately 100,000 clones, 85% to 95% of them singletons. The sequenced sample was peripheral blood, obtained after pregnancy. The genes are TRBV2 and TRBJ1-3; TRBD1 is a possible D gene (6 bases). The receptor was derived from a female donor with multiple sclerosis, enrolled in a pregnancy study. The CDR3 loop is CASSDRGYAGNTIYF. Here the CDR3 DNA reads TGTGCCAGCAGTGACAGGGGATATGCTGGAAACACCATATATTTT. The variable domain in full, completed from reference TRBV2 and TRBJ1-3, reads EPEVTQTPSHQVTQMGQEVILRCVPISNHLYFYWYRQILGQKVEFLVSFYNNEISEKSEIFDDQFSVERPDGSNFTLKIRSTKLEDSAMYFCASSDRGYAGNTIYFGEGSWLTVV.